The present entry profiles one T cell receptor beta chain with its context. Its target is not known. The entry originates in a study of T cells after yellow fever vaccination. CDR1 MDHEN and CDR2 SYDVKM come from the germline V gene. This CDR3 is 14 amino acids long. Trimming removed 4 bases from V and 6 bases from J; junction bases left unmatched: 4. Notes on the study in general: Once the booster was given, most primary-vaccination clones reappeared, at about 96% for CD4 and over 85% for CD8.

TCRdb passed the 5' RACE reads through MiXCR, listing each CDR3 protein once. The sample contains under 300,000 distinct CDR3 sequences, over 6.5% of which appear only once. This chain links TRBV28 with TRBJ2-3, with TRBD2 matching over 10 bases. Specimen: CD4+ T cells sorted from PBMCs, collected on the day of the yellow fever booster vaccination. The clonotype was recovered from a man aged 30-40 years who received the YFV17D yellow fever vaccine. The CDR3 DNA reads as TGTGCCAGCAGTTACGGAGCGGGAGGGGATACGCAGTATTTT. It yields the protein CASSYGAGGDTQYF.